A single sample is the source of the 9 T cell receptor beta chains below, sequenced in a study of cytomegalovirus exposure and HLA in healthy donors. The PCR had 60 Vbeta and 13 Jbeta primers. Method: immunoSEQ multiplex PCR; TCRdb's copy keeps in-frame clones and lacks some. Of about 170,000 clones listed, about 85% are singletons. Sequencing used PBMCs. Receptor source: a man aged 25-45 years in good health and CMV-seropositive.

This clone was found a few times. The chain combines TRBV6-5 with TRBJ2-7, with 7 bases lining up with TRBD2. The CDR3 covers 15 residues. J lost 1 base, V lost 8 bases, and 11 bases had no gene match. From germline, CDR1 is MNHEY and CDR2 SVGAGI. The CDR3 nucleotides are TGTGCCAGCCAACCTGGGGGGGACCCTTCCTACGAGCAGTACTTC. This translates into CASQPGGDPSYEQYF.

V usage is TRBV4-3 and J usage is TRBJ1-2; TRBD1 is a possible D gene (6 bases). Germline assignment: CDR1 LGHNA and CDR2 YSLEER. V was trimmed by 3 bases and J by 2 bases, leaving 16 bases between them. The CDR3 covers 16 residues. The CDR3 reads CASSHLRGGGNYGYTF. DNA for the CDR3: TGCGCCAGCAGCCACCTCCGAGGGGGGGGGAACTATGGCTACACCTTC.

This chain links TRBV11-2 with TRBJ2-1; D gene unclear. The germline V gene encodes CDR1 SGHAT and CDR2 FQNNGV. V dropped 1 base and J dropped 9 bases, with 13 bases sitting between them. CDR3 length equals 14 residues. CDR3 sequence reads: CASSLVEWWSEQFF. The CDR3 DNA reads as TGTGCCAGCAGCTTAGTTGAATGGTGGAGTGAGCAGTTCTTC. Supplemented by reference TRBV11-2 and TRBJ2-1, the full variable domain reads EAGVAQSPRYKIIEKRQSVAFWCNPISGHATLYWYQQILGQGPKLLIQFQNNGVVDDSQLPKDRFSAERLKGVDSTLKIQPAKLEDSAVYLCASSLVEWWSEQFFGPGTRLTVL.

This clone was observed once. V usage is TRBV18 and J usage is TRBJ2-5; 7 bases agree with TRBD1. This CDR3 is 16 amino acids long. J lost 0 bases, V lost 2 bases, and 6 bases had no gene match. Germline assignment: CDR1 KGHSH and CDR2 LQKENI. Here the CDR3 DNA reads TGTGCCAGCTCACCAGAGACAGGGCTCTACCAAGAGACCCAGTACTTC. Protein product: CASSPETGLYQETQYF.

The chain is built from TRBV6-6 and TRBJ1-5, with 8 bases fitting TRBD1. This CDR3 has 16 residues. The junction had 11 bases not matched to a gene; V was cut back by 6 bases and J by 4 bases. In germline, CDR1 is MNHNY, CDR2 SVGAGI (reference sequence). CDR3 sequence reads: CASSNPGTGKNQPQHF. In nucleotides, the CDR3 is TGTGCCAGCAGCAATCCAGGGACAGGAAAGAATCAGCCCCAGCATTTT.

The chain is built from TRBV5-1 and TRBJ2-1; no reliable D call. Germline-derived CDR1 and CDR2 are SGHRS and YFSETQ. V lost 1 base to trimming and J lost 0 bases, with 8 bases between them. This CDR3 is 15 amino acids long. CDR3: CASSLHTSSYNEQFF. The CDR3 DNA sequence: TGCGCCAGCAGCTTGCACACCAGCTCCTACAATGAGCAGTTCTTC.

The CDR3 sequence is CASSPRGRRGQETQYF. CDR3 coding DNA: TGTGCCAGCAGCCCCAGGGGGCGAAGAGGGCAAGAGACCCAGTACTTC. The chain is built from TRBV9 and TRBJ2-5; 8 bases fit TRBD1. This CDR3 spans 16 amino acids. Germline CDR1 and CDR2: SGDLS and YYNGEE. The junction had 10 bases not matched to a gene; V was cut back by 4 bases and J by 2 bases.

V usage is TRBV23-1 and J usage is TRBJ2-1; TRBD2 aligns across 10 bases. TRBV23-1 is noted as an ORF with a role that remains uncertain. The CDR3 totals 22 residues. V dropped 0 bases and J dropped 5; count of bases not matched to a gene: 22. The CDR3 region is CASSQSSTRGLAALTLNNEQFF. CDR3 sequence (DNA): TGCGCCAGCAGTCAATCGAGTACGCGAGGACTAGCGGCTTTAACCTTGAACAATGAGCAGTTCTTC.

The V gene is TRBV25-1, the J gene TRBJ2-3; D is possibly TRBD2 (6 bases). There are 14 residues in the CDR3. Per the germline V gene, CDR1 is MGHDK and CDR2 is SYGVNS. Trimming pared 8 bases from V and 8 bases from J, leaving 20 bases between. The CDR3 DNA is TGTGCCAGCGGCGCGCGGGACCATCTAGGTACGCAGTATTTT. Protein: CASGARDHLGTQYF.